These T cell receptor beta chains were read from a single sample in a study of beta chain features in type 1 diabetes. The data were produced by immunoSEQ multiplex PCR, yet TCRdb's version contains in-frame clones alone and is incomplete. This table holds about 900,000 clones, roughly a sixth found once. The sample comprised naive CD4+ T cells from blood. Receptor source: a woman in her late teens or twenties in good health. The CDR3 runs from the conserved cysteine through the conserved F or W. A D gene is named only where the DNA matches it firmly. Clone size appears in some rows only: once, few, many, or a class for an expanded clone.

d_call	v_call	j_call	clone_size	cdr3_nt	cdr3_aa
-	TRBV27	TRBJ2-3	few	TGTGCCAGCAGTGTTAAGATGTTAGCCCCAGATACGCAGTATTTT	CASSVKMLAPDTQYF
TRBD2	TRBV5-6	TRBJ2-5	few	TGTGCCAGCAGCTTACCCAGGTCTAGCGGGAGTAGGGAGACCCAGTACTTC	CASSLPRSSGSRETQYF
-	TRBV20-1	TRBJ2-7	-	TGCAGTGCTAGGATTTCCTACGAGCAGTACTTC	CSARISYEQYF
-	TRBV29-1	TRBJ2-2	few	TGCAGCGTTTTATCACACACGAACACCGGGGAGCTGTTTTTT	CSVLSHTNTGELFF
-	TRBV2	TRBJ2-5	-	TGTGCCAGCAGAGGTGACTGGCAAGAGACCCAGTACTTC	CASRGDWQETQYF
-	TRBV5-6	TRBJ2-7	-	TGTGCCAGCAGCCGACAATCCGAGCAGTACTTC	CASSRQSEQYF
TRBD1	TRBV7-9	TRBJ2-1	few	TGTGCCAGCATCGAAAACAGGGGCGACAATGAGCAGTTCTTC	CASIENRGDNEQFF
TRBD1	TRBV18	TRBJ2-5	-	TGTGCCAGCTCGGGGACAGGCCAAGAGACCCAGTACTTC	CASSGTGQETQYF
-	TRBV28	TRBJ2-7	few	TGTGCCAGCAGTTCTGTATACGAGCAGTACTTC	CASSSVYEQYF
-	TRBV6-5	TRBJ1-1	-	TGTGCCAGCAGTTTGGGGGGCGCGGACACTGAAGCTTTCTTT	CASSLGGADTEAFF
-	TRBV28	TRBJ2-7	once	TGTGCCAGTAGGGGGGGATGGGTCTACGAGCAGTACTTC	CASRGGWVYEQYF
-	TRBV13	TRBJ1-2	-	TGTGCCAGCAGCTTAGTCCAGGGGCATGGCTACACCTTC	CASSLVQGHGYTF
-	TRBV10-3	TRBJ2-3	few	TGTGCCATCCGGGGCGGGGGCCAAGAAGGGCCAGATACGCAGTATTTT	CAIRGGGQEGPDTQYF
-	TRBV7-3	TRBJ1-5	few	TGTGCCAGCAGCTTGAGGAGGGGTCAGCCCCAGCATTTT	CASSLRRGQPQHF
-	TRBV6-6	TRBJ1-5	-	TGTGCCAGCAGTTCGGACGGTAATCAGCCCCAGCATTTT	CASSSDGNQPQHF
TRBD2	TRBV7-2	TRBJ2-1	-	TGTGCCAGCAACCCGGCCGCGACTAGCGGGAGAAAAGAGCAGTTCTTC	CASNPAATSGRKEQFF
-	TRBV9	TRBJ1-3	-	TGTGCCAGCAGCGGACAGGCCCGCTCTGGAAACACCATATATTTT	CASSGQARSGNTIYF
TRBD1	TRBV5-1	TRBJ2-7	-	TGCGCCAGCAGCTATACAGGGGTCCTCTACGAGCAGTACTTC	CASSYTGVLYEQYF
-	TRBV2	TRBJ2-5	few	TGTGCCAGCAGTCGAGCGGTCCAAGAGACCCAGTACTTC	CASSRAVQETQYF
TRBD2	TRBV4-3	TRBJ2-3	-	TGCGCCAGCAGCCAAGGGACTAGCGGGAGGAGTACGCAGTATTTT	CASSQGTSGRSTQYF
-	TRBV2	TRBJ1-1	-	TGTGCCAGCAGAGGGAGGATGAACACTGAAGCTTTCTTT	CASRGRMNTEAFF
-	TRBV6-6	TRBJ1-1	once	TGTGCCAGCAGTTATGTGGGGATGAACACTGAAGCTTTCTTT	CASSYVGMNTEAFF
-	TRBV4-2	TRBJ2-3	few	TGTGCCAGCAGCCAAGAAAAGTCCACTAGCACAGATACGCAGTATTTT	CASSQEKSTSTDTQYF
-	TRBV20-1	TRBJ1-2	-	TGCAGTGCTAGTTTGGGATCTGGCTACACCTTC	CSASLGSGYTF
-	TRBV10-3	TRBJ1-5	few	TGTGCCACCCGGGGGGGCAATCAGCCCCAGCATTTT	CATRGGNQPQHF
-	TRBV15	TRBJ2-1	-	TGTGCCACCAGCAGAGATCGCCGGGCTGCGATCCATGAGCAGTTCTTC	CATSRDRRAAIHEQFF
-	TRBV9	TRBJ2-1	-	TGTGCCAGCAGCCTCGGGGCCAGTCGGAATGAGCAGTTCTTC	CASSLGASRNEQFF